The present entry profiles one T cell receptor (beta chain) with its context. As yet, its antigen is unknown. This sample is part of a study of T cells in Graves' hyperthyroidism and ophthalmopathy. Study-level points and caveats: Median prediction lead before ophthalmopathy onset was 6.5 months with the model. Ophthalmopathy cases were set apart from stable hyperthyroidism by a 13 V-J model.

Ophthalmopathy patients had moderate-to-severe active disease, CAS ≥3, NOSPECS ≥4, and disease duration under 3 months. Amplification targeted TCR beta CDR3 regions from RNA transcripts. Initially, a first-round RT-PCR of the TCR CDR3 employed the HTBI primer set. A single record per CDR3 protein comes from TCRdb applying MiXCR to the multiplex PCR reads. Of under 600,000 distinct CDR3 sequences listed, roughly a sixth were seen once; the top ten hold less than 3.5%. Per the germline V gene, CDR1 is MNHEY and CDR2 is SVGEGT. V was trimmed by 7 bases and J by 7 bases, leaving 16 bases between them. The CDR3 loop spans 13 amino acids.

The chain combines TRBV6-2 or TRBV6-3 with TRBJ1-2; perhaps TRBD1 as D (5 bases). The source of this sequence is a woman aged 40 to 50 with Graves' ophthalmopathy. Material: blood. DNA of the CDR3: TGTGCCAGCATTCCGGGGGTTGGGTCTGGCTACACCTTC. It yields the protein CASIPGVGSGYTF.